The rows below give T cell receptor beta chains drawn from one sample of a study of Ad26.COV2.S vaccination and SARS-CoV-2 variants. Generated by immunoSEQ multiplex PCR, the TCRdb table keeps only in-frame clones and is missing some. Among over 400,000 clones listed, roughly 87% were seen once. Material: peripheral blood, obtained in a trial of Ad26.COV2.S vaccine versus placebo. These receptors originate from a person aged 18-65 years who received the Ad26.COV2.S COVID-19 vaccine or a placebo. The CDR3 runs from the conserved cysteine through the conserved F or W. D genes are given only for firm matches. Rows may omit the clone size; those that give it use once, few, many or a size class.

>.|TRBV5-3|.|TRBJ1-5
CARGEGSPNQPQHF
TGTGCCAGGGGGGAGGGGAGTCCTAATCAGCCCCAGCATTTT
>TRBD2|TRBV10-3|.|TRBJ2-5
CASSRGGDPETQYF
TGTGCCTCCAGTCGCGGGGGGGATCCAGAGACCCAGTACTTC
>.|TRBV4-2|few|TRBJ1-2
CASSQEDIYGYTF
TGTGCCAGCAGCCAAGAAGACATATATGGCTACACCTTC
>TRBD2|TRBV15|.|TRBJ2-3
CATSRDLAGGQYTQYF
TGTGCCACCAGCAGAGATTTAGCGGGGGGGCAGTATACGCAGTATTTT
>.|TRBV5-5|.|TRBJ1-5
CASSLVGVPDQPQHF
TGTGCCAGCAGCTTGGTAGGGGTCCCAGATCAGCCCCAGCATTTT
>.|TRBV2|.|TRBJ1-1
CASITEEGTEAFF
TGTGCCAGCATAACTGAAGAAGGGACTGAAGCTTTCTTT
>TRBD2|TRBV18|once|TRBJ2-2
CASSQAGLAGTGELFF
TGTGCCAGCTCACAGGCGGGACTAGCGGGCACCGGGGAGCTGTTTTTT
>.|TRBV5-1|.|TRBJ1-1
CASSGALNTEAFF
TGCGCCAGCAGCGGAGCCCTTAACACTGAAGCTTTCTTT
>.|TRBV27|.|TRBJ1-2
CASSFVEGSGYTF
TGTGCCAGCAGTTTCGTGGAGGGATCTGGCTACACCTTC
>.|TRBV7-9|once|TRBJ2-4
CASPPRGDTIQYF
TGTGCCAGCCCTCCGAGAGGGGATACCATTCAGTACTTC
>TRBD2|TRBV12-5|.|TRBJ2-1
CASGLVRLASGSYEQFF
TGTGCTAGTGGTTTGGTACGCCTGGCTAGCGGGAGTTATGAGCAGTTCTTC
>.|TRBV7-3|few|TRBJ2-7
CASSLSASSYEQYF
TGTGCCAGCAGCTTGTCCGCAAGCTCCTACGAGCAGTACTTC